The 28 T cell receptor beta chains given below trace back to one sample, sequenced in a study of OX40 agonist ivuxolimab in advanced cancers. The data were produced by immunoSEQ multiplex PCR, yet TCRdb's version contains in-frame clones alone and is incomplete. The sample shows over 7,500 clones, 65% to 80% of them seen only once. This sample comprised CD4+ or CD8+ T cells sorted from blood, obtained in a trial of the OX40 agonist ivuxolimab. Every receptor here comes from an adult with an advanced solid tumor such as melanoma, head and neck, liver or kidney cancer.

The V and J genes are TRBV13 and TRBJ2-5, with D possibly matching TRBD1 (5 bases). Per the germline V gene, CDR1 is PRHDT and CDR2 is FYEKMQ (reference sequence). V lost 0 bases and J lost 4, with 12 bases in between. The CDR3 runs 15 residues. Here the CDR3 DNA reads TGTGCCAGCAGCTTAGGGATCAGCCAGGGAGAGACCCAGTACTTC. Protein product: CASSLGISQGETQYF.

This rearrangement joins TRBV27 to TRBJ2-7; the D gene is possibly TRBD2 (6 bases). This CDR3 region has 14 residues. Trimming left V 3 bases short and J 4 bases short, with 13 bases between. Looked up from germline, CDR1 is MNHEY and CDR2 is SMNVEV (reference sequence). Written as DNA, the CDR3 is TGTGCCAGCAGTTTTAATAGCGGAGGTTACGAGCAGTACTTC. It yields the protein CASSFNSGGYEQYF.

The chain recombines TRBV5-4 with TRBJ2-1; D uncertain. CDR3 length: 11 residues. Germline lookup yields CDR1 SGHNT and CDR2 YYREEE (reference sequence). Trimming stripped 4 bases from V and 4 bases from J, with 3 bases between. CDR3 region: CASSRYNEQFF. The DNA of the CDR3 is TGTGCCAGCAGCCGATACAATGAGCAGTTCTTC.

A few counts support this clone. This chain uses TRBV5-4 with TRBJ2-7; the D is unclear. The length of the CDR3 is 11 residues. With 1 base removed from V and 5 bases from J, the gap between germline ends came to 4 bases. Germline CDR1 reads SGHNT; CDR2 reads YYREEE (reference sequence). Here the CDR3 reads CASSLRDEQYF. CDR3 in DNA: TGTGCCAGCAGCTTGCGGGACGAGCAGTACTTC.

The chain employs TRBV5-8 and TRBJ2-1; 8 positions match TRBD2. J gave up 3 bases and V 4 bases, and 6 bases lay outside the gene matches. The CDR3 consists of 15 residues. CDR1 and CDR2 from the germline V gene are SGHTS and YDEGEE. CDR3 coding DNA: TGTGCCAGCAGCCCACGGGGGGGGCTCTACAATGAGCAGTTCTTC. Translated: CASSPRGGLYNEQFF.

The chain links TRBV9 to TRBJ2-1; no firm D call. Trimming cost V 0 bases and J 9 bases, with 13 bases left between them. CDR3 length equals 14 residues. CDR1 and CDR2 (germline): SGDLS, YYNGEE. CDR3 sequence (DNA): TGTGCCAGCAGCGTAGCCAAATGGAGAGGTGAGCAGTTCTTC. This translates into CASSVAKWRGEQFF.

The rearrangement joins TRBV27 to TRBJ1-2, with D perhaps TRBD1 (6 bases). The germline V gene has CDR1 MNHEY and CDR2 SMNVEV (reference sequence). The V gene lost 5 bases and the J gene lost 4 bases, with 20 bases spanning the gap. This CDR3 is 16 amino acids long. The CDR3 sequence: CASSLGSTGLIYGYTF. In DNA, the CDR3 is TGTGCCAGCAGTCTAGGGAGTACAGGGCTGATCTATGGCTACACCTTC.

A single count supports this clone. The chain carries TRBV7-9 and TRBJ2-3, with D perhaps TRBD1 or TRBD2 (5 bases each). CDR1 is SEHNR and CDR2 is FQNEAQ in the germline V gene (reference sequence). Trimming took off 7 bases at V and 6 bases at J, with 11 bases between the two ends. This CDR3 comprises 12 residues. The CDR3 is CASTGRDDTQYF. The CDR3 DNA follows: TGTGCCAGCACGGGGCGAGACGATACGCAGTATTTT.

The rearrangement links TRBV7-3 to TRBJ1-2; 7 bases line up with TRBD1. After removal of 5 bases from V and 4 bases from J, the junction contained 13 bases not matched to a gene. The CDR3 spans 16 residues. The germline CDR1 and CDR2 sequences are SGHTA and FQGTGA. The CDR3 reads CASSPSGQAYPYGYTF. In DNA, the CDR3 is TGTGCCAGCAGCCCTTCAGGACAGGCCTACCCCTATGGCTACACCTTC. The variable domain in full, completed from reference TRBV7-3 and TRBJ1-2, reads GAGVSQTPSNKVTEKGKYVELRCDPISGHTALYWYRQSLGQGPEFLIYFQGTGAADDSGLPNDRFFAVRPEGSVSTLKIQRTERGDSAVYLCASSPSGQAYPYGYTFGSGTRLTVV.

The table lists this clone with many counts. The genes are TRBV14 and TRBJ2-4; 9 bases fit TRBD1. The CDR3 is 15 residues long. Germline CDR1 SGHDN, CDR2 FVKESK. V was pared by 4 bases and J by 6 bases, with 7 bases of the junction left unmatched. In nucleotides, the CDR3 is TGTGCCAGCAGCCCCTTAGGGGACAGGGTAAACATTCAGTACTTC. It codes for CASSPLGDRVNIQYF.

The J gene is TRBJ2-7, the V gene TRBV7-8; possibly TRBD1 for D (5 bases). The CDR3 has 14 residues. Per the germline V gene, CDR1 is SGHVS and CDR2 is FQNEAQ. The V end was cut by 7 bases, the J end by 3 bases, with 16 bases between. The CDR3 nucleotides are TGTGCCAGCAAGAAGGGGCAGGCGAACTACGAGCAGTACTTC. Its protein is CASKKGQANYEQYF.

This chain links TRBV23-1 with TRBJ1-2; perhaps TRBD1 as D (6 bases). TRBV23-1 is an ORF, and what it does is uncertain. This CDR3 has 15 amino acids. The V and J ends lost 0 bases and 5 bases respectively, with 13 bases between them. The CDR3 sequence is CASSQSWGPLYGYTF. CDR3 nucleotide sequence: TGCGCCAGCAGTCAATCTTGGGGGCCGTTGTATGGCTACACCTTC.

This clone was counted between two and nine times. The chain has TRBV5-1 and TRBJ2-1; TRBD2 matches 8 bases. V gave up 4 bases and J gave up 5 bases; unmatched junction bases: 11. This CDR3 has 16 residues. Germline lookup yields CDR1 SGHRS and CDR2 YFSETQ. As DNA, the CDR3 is TGCGCCAGCAGCCCGGAGGTTAGCGGGGTAGACAATGAGCAGTTCTTC. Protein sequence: CASSPEVSGVDNEQFF.

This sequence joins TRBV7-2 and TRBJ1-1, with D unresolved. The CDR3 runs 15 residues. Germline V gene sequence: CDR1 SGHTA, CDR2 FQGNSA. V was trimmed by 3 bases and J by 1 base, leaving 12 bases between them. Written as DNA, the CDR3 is TGTGCCAGCAGCTTGTATTGGGAGGGGAACACTGAAGCTTTCTTT. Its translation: CASSLYWEGNTEAFF.

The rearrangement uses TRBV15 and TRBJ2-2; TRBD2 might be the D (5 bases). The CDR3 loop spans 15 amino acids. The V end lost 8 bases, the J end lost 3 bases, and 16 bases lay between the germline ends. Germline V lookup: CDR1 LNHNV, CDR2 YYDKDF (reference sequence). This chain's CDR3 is CATEEGGSHTGELFF. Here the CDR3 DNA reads TGTGCCACCGAAGAGGGCGGTTCCCACACCGGGGAGCTGTTTTTT.

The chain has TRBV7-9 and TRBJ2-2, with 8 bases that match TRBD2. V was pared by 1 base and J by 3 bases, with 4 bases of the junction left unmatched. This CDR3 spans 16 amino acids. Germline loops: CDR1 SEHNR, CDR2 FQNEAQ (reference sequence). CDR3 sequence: CASSLERGGHTGELFF. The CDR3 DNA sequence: TGTGCCAGCAGCTTAGAACGGGGGGGCCACACCGGGGAGCTGTTTTTT.

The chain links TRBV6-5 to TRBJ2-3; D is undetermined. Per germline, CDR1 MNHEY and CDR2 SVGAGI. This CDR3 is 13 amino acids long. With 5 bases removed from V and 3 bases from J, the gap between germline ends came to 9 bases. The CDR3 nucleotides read TGTGCCAGCAGTGCCTCAGTGACAGATACGCAGTATTTT. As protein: CASSASVTDTQYF.

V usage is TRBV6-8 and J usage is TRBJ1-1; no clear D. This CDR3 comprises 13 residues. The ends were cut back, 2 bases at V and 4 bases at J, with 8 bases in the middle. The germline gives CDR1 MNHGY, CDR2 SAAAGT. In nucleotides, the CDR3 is TGTGCCAGCAGTTACCTGGGAGGCACTGAAGCTTTCTTT. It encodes CASSYLGGTEAFF.

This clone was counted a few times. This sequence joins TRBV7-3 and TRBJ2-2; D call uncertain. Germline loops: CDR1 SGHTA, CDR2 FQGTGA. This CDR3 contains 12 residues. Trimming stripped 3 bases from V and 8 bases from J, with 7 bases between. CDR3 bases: TGTGCCAGCAGCTTTGATGGGGGGGAGCTGTTTTTT. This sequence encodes CASSFDGGELFF. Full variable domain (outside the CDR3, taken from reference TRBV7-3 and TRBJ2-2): GAGVSQTPSNKVTEKGKYVELRCDPISGHTALYWYRQSLGQGPEFLIYFQGTGAADDSGLPNDRFFAVRPEGSVSTLKIQRTERGDSAVYLCASSFDGGELFFGEGSRLTVL.

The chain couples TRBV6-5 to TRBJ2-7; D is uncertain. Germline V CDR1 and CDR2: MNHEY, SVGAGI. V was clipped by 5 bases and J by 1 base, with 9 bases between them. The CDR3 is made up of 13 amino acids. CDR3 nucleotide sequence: TGTGCCAGCAGTCCGACGGTATCCTACGAGCAGTACTTC. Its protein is CASSPTVSYEQYF.

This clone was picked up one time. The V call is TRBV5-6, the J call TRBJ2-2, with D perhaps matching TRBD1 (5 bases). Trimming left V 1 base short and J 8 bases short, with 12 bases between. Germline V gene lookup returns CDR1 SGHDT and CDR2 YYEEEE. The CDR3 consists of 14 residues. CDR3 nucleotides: TGTGCCAGCAGCTTGTCCATGAGACAGGGGGAGCTGTTTTTT. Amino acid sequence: CASSLSMRQGELFF. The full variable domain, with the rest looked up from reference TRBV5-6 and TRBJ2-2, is DAGVTQSPTHLIKTRGQQVTLRCSPKSGHDTVSWYQQALGQGPQFIFQYYEEEERQRGNFPDRFSGHQFPNYSSELNVNALLLGDSALYLCASSLSMRQGELFFGEGSRLTVL.

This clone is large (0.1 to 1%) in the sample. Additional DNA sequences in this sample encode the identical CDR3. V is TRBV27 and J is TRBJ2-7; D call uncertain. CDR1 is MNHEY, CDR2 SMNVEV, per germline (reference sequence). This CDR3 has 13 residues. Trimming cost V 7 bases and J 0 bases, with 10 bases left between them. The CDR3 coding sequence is TGTGCCAGCATGGGCGGAGCCTCCTACGAGCAGTACTTC. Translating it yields CASMGGASYEQYF.

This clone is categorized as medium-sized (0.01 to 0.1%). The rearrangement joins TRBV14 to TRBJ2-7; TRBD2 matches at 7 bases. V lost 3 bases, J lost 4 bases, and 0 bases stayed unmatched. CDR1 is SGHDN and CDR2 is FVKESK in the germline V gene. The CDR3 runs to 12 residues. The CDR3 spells CASSHGGYEQYF. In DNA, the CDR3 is TGTGCCAGCAGCCACGGGGGGTACGAGCAGTACTTC.

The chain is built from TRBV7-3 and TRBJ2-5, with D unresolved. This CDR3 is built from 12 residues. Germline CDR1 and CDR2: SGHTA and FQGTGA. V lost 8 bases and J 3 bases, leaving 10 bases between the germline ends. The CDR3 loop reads CASGPREETQYF. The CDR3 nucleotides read TGTGCCAGCGGACCCAGAGAAGAGACCCAGTACTTC. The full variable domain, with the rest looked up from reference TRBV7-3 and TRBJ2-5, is GAGVSQTPSNKVTEKGKYVELRCDPISGHTALYWYRQSLGQGPEFLIYFQGTGAADDSGLPNDRFFAVRPEGSVSTLKIQRTERGDSAVYLCASGPREETQYFGPGTRLLVL.

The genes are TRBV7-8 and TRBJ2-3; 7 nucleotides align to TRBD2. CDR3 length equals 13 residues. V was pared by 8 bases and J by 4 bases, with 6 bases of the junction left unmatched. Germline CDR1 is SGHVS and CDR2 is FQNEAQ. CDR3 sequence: CASGARGADTQYF. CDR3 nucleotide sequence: TGTGCCAGCGGCGCCCGGGGGGCAGATACGCAGTATTTT.

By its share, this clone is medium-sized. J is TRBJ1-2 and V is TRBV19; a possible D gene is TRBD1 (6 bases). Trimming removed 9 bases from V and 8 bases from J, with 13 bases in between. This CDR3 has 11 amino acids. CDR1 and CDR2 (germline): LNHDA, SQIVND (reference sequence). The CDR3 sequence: CASSEGEGYTF. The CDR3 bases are TGTGCCAGCTCAGAGGGGGAAGGCTACACCTTC.

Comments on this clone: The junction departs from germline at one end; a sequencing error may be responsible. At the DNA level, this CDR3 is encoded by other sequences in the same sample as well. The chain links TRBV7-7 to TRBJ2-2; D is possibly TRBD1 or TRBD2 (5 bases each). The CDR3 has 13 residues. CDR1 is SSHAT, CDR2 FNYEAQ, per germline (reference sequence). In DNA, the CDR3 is TGTGCTAGCAGCTTAACGAGGGGCGGGGAGCTGTTTTTT. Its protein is CASSLTRGGELFF.

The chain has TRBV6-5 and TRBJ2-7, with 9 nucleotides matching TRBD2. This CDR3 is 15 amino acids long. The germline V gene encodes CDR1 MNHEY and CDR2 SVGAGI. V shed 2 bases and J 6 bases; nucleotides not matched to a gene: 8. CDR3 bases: TGTGCCAGCAGTTACCGTGCTAGCGGGGAGATCGAGCAGTACTTC. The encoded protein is CASSYRASGEIEQYF.